This T cell receptor beta chain was observed in a study of blood T cell repertoires in COVID-19. The J segment lost 2 bases and the V segment lost 2 bases, leaving 7 bases of the junction unmatched. The germline gives CDR1 MNHEY, CDR2 SVGAGI. The CDR3 has 16 residues. Ages ranged from about 18 to 89 years, with residence in some 25 US areas. All recovered Cohort 3 donors got two negative PCRs, got clearance, or saw symptom resolution. The assay was immunoSEQ multiplex PCR, and TCRdb's table has in-frame clones only and misses some. The sample has hundreds of thousands of clones, more than 75% seen once.

Specimen: PBMCs or T cells enriched from blood (not recorded which). This sequence originates from a man aged 55-75 years who had recovered from COVID-19. The rearrangement uses TRBV6-5 and TRBJ2-7; 9 bases align to TRBD2. The DNA for the CDR3 is TGTGCCAGCAGTTACAATGGGGTAGCGGGGGCCTACGAGCAGTACTTC. Translated, it gives CASSYNGVAGAYEQYF.